The rows below give T cell receptor beta chains drawn from one sample of a study of cytomegalovirus exposure and HLA in healthy donors. This table comes from immunoSEQ multiplex PCR, and its TCRdb copy is limited to in-frame clones, with some not included. The sample records about 84,000 clones, 78% being singletons. Material: PBMCs. All receptors derive from a male donor in good health and CMV-seropositive. CDR3s include the opening cysteine and the closing phenylalanine or tryptophan. A D gene is named only where the DNA matches it firmly. Clone size is not always given. Where it is, it says once, few, many or a class for expanded clones.

abundance	d_gene	v_gene	j_gene	CDR3nt	CDR3aa
-	TRBD1	TRBV15	TRBJ1-3	TGTGCCACCTCAACACAGGGGATAGACACCATATATTTT	CATSTQGIDTIYF
-	-	TRBV4-3	TRBJ1-2	TGCGCCAGCAGCCCAGGGCGTCCCTCAGGGGCGGGCTATGGCTACACCTTC	CASSPGRPSGAGYGYTF
-	TRBD2	TRBV5-6	TRBJ2-2	TGTGCCAGCAGCTTGCTAGCGGGGCGAGTACACCAACCTGGGGAGCTGTTTTTT	CASSLLAGRVHQPGELFF
-	-	TRBV18	TRBJ2-7	TGTGCCAGCACCGACGACAGGACCTCCTACGAGCAGTACTTC	CASTDDRTSYEQYF
-	TRBD1	TRBV15	TRBJ1-5	TGTGCCACCAGCCGGGACAGGCTTGTGCAGCCCCAGCATTTT	CATSRDRLVQPQHF
few	TRBD1	TRBV6-5	TRBJ1-1	TGTGCCAGTACCGGGACAGGCACTTTCTTT	CASTGTGTFF
-	-	TRBV27	TRBJ1-5	TGTGCCAGCAGTTTATCACTCTATCAGCCCCAGCATTTT	CASSLSLYQPQHF
-	TRBD1	TRBV19	TRBJ1-4	TGTGCCAGTAGGAACAGGGGAGCAACTAATGAAAAACTGTTTTTT	CASRNRGATNEKLFF
once	-	TRBV19	TRBJ2-2	TGTGCCAGTAGTATTCGAGGGCTAGGGGAGCTGTTTTTT	CASSIRGLGELFF
once	TRBD1	TRBV19	TRBJ1-1	TGTGCCAGTAGTAGGGGCCTTGGGACAGGGGGAACTGAAGCTTTCTTT	CASSRGLGTGGTEAFF
-	TRBD2	TRBV4-2	TRBJ2-7	TGTGCCAGCAGCCATGAACTAGCGGGAGTTCACGAGCAGTACTTC	CASSHELAGVHEQYF
-	-	TRBV18	TRBJ2-5	TGTGCCAGCTCACCGCCGGGAACTACGGGGGAGACCCAGTACTTC	CASSPPGTTGETQYF
-	TRBD1	TRBV29-1	TRBJ1-5	TGCAGCGTTGGGGGGACAGGGGATCAGCCCCAGCATTTT	CSVGGTGDQPQHF
-	-	TRBV6-1	TRBJ1-2	TGTGCCAGCAGTGAGAACAGGGTCCCCTTGGTTGGCTACACCTTC	CASSENRVPLVGYTF
-	-	TRBV2	TRBJ2-2	TGTGCCAGCAGTGCACAGACGAACACCGGGGAGCTGTTTTTT	CASSAQTNTGELFF
-	-	TRBV18	TRBJ2-3	TGTGCCAGCTCACCGACGGACTACCTGAGCACAGATACGCAGTATTTT	CASSPTDYLSTDTQYF
few	TRBD1	TRBV6-6	TRBJ1-2	TGTGCCAGCAGCCAAACAGGGGACTATGGCTACACCTTC	CASSQTGDYGYTF
-	TRBD2	TRBV4-3	TRBJ2-3	TGCGCCAGCAGCCAAACTAGCGGGGGCACAGATACGCAGTATTTT	CASSQTSGGTDTQYF
-	-	TRBV4-1	TRBJ1-1	TGCGCCAGCAGCCAAGAAGGGAGCAGCATGAACACTGAAGCTTTCTTT	CASSQEGSSMNTEAFF
-	-	TRBV28	TRBJ2-1	TGTGCCAGCACCAACCAGGGGGGATACAATGAGCAGTTCTTC	CASTNQGGYNEQFF
-	-	TRBV2	TRBJ2-7	TGTGCCAGCAGTTCAGGGTTTGGAAGCTACGAGCAGTACTTC	CASSSGFGSYEQYF
-	-	TRBV7-9	TRBJ2-1	TGTGCCAGCAGCTCGAGACAGGAACAATACAATGAGCAGTTCTTC	CASSSRQEQYNEQFF